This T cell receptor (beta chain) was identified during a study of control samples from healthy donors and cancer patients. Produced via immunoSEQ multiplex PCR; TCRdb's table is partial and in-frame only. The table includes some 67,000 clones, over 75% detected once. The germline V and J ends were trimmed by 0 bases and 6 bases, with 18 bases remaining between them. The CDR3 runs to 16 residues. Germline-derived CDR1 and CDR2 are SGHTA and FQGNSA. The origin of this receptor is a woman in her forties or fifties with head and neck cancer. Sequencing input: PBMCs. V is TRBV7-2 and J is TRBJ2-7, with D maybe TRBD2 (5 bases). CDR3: CASSLADRGGYGEQYF. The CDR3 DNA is TGTGCCAGCAGCTTAGCGGATCGGGGTGGGTACGGCGAGCAGTACTTC.